This T cell receptor (beta chain) was documented in a study of long-term antiretroviral therapy in people with HIV. Study results and limitations: ART adherence, viral resistance and therapy changes were not recorded.

V lost 3 bases and J lost 3; bases outside the gene matches: 4. The CDR3 covers 14 residues. Germline CDR1 MDHEN, CDR2 SYDVKM. Survey-level immunoSEQ v3.0 assays were run. Sequencing was directed toward about 35,000-55,000 T-cell genomes in each sample. Generated by immunoSEQ multiplex PCR, the TCRdb table keeps only in-frame clones and is missing some. The sample has some 28,000 clones; 75% to 90% are singletons. All donors provided no fewer than one pre-ART and no fewer than two post-ART PBMC samples. Notes on this clone: Its antigen is as yet unknown.

The chain employs TRBV28 and TRBJ2-7, with 8 bases aligning to TRBD2. The sequences come from unsorted PBMCs, collected 0.3 years after starting antiretroviral therapy. The clonotype comes from a man in his forties or fifties with HIV. CDR3 protein: CASSFRGGLYEQYF. Written as DNA, the CDR3 is TGTGCCAGCAGTTTTCGCGGGGGGCTCTACGAGCAGTACTTC.